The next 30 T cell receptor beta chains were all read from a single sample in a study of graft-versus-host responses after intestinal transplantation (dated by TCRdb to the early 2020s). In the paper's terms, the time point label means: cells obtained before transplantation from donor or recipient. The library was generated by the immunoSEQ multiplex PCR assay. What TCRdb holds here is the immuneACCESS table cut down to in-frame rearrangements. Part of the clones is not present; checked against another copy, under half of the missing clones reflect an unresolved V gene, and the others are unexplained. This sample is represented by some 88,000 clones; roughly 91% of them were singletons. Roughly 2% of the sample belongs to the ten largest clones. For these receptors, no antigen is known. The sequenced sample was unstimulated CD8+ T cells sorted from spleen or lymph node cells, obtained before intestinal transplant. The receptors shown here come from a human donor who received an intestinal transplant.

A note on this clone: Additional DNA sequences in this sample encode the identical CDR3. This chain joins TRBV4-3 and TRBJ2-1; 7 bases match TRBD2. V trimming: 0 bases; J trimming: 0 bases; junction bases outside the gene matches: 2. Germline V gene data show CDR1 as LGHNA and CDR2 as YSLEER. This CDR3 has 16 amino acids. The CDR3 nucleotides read TGCGCCAGCAGCCAAGACTCGGGGGGCTCCTACAATGAGCAGTTCTTC. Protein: CASSQDSGGSYNEQFF.

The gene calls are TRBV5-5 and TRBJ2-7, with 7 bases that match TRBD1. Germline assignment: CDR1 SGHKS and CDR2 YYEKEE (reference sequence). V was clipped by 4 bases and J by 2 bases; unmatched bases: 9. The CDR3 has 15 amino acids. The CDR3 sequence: CASSLPGQPTYEQYF. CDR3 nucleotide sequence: TGTGCCAGCAGCCTGCCGGGACAGCCGACCTACGAGCAGTACTTC.

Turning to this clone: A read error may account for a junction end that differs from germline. CDR3 DNA sequence: TGTGCCAGCAGTCTAGGGGAGCGGGGTCAACTCTTC. Translating it yields CASSLGERGQLF. The chain recombines TRBV7-6 with TRBJ2-1, with 7 bases matching TRBD2. The germline V gene encodes CDR1 SGHVS and CDR2 FNYEAQ. The CDR3 is made up of 12 amino acids. Combining the CDR3 with reference TRBV7-6 and TRBJ2-1 gives the whole variable domain GAGVSQSPRYKVTKRGQDVALRCDPISGHVSLYWYRQALGQGPEFLTYFNYEAQQDKSGLPNDRFSAERPEGSISTLTIQRTEQRDSAMYRCASSLGERGQLFGPGTRLTVL.

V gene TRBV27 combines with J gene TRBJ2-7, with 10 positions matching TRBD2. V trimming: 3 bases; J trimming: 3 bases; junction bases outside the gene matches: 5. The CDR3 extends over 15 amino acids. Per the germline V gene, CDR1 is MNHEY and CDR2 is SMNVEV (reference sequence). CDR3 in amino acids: CASSFSLAGVYEQYF. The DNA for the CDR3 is TGTGCCAGCAGTTTCTCCCTAGCGGGGGTCTACGAGCAGTACTTC.

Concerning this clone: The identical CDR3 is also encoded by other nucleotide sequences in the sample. CDR3 coding DNA: TGCGCCAGCAGCTTGGGGGCGGGGGACGAGCAGTACTTC. It encodes CASSLGAGDEQYF. The rearrangement joins TRBV5-1 to TRBJ2-7; TRBD2 matches at 7 bases. V dropped 0 bases and J dropped 5; count of bases not matched to a gene: 2. The CDR3 runs to 13 residues. Germline values: CDR1 SGHRS, CDR2 YFSETQ.

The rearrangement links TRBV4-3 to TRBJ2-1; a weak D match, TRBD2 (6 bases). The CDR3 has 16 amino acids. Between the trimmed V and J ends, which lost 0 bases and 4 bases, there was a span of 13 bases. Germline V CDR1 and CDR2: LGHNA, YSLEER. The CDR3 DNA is TGCGCCAGCAGCCAAGATCTGGGGGGTGGGTACAATGAGCAGTTCTTC. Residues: CASSQDLGGGYNEQFF.

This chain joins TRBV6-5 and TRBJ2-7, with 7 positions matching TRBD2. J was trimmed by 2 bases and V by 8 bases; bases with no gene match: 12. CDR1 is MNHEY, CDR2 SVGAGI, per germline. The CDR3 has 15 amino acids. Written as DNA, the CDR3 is TGTGCCAGCTGGGGGGGAGGTTGGGGTACCTACGAGCAGTACTTC. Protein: CASWGGGWGTYEQYF.

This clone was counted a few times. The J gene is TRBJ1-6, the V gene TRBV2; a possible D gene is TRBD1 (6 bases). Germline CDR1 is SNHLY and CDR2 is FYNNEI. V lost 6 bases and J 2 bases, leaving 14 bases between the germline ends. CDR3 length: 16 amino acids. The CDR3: CASRDLQGTYNSPLHF. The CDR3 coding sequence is TGTGCCAGCAGAGATCTACAGGGAACCTATAATTCACCCCTCCACTTT.

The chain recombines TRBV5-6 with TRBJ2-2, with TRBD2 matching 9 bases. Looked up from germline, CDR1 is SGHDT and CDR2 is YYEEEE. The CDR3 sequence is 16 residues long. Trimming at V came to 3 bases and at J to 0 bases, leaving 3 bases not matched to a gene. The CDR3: CASSYPSGANTGELFF. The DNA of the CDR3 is TGTGCCAGCAGCTATCCTAGCGGGGCGAACACCGGGGAGCTGTTTTTT.

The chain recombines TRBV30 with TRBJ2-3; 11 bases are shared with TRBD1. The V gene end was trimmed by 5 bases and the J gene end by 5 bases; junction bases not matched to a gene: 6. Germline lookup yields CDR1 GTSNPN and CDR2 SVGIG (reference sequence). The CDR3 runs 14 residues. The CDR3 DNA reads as TGTGCCTGGGCATCCGGGACAGGGGGAGATACGCAGTATTTT. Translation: CAWASGTGGDTQYF.

The CDR3: CASSFSIAGDISYNEQFF. In DNA, the CDR3 is TGTGCCAGCAGCTTTTCTATAGCGGGGGACATCTCCTACAATGAGCAGTTCTTC. The V and J genes are TRBV7-2 and TRBJ2-1; TRBD2 agrees at 9 bases. The CDR3 spans 18 residues. Unmatched junction bases numbered 9, after V lost 3 bases and J lost 0 bases. Germline loops: CDR1 SGHTA, CDR2 FQGNSA.

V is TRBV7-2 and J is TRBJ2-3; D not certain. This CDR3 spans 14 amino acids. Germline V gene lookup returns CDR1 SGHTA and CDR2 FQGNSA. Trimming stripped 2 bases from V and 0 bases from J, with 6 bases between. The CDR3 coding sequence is TGTGCCAGCAGCTTATTACAAAGCACAGATACGCAGTATTTT. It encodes CASSLLQSTDTQYF.

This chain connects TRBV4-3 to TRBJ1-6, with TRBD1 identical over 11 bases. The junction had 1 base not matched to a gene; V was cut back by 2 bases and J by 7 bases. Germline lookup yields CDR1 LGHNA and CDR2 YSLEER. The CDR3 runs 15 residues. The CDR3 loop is CASSQRDRGNSPLHF. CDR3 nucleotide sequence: TGCGCCAGCAGCCAACGGGACAGGGGGAATTCACCCCTCCACTTT.

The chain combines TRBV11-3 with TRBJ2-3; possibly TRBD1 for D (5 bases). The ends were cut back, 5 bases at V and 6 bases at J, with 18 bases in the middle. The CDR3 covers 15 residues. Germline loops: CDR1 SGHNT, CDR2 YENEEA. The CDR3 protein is CASSPWGSLSDTQYF. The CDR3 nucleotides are TGTGCCAGCAGCCCCTGGGGCAGTTTGTCGGATACGCAGTATTTT.

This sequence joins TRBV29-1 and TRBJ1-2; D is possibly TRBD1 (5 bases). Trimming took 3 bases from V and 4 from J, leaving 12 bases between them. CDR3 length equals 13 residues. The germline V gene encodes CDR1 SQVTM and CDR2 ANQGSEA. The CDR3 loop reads CSVDLQASYGYTF. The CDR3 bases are TGCAGCGTTGACCTACAGGCGAGCTATGGCTACACCTTC.

The CDR3 loop reads CSVEVTSGVGDEQFF. The CDR3 region has the DNA TGCAGCGTTGAAGTCACTAGCGGGGTAGGCGATGAGCAGTTCTTC. The chain uses TRBV29-1 and TRBJ2-1, with 10 bases aligning to TRBD2. The germline V gene has CDR1 SQVTM and CDR2 ANQGSEA. The CDR3 spans 15 residues. The junction had 8 bases not matched to a gene; V was cut back by 1 base and J by 8 bases.

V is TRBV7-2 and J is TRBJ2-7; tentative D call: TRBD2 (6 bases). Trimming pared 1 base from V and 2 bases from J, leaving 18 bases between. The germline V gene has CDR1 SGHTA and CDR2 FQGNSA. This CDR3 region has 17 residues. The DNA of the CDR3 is TGTGCCAGCAGCTTAGGGGGCGGAGGGTATCGAACCTACGAGCAGTACTTC. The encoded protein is CASSLGGGGYRTYEQYF.

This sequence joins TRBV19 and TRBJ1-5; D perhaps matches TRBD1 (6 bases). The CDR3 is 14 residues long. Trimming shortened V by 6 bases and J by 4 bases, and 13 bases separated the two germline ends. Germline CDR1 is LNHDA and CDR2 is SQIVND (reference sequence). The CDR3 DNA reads TGTGCCAGTAGCGGGACATTTCGTAATCAGCCCCAGCATTTT. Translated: CASSGTFRNQPQHF. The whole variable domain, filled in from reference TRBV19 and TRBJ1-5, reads DGGITQSPKYLFRKEGQNVTLSCEQNLNHDAMYWYRQDPGQGLRLIYYSQIVNDFQKGDIAEGYSVSREKKESFPLTVTSAQKNPTAFYLCASSGTFRNQPQHFGDGTRLSIL.

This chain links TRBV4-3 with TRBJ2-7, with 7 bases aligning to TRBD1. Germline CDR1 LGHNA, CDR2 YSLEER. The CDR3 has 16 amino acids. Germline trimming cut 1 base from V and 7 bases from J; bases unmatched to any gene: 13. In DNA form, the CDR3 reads TGCGCCAGCAGCCAAGGGACAGGCGATGCCACAATGGAGCAGTACTTC. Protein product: CASSQGTGDATMEQYF.

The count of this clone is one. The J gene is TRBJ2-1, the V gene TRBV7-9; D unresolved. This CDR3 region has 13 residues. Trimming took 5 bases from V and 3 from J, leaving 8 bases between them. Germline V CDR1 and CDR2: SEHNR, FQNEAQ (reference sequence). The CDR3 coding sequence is TGTGCCAGCAGCCCCCCGGGCTACAATGAGCAGTTCTTC. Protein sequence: CASSPPGYNEQFF.

The CDR3 nucleotides are TGTGCCAGTAGTACCTTTGAGACTAACTATGGCTACACCTTC. As protein: CASSTFETNYGYTF. This chain joins TRBV19 and TRBJ1-2; D gene ambiguous. The V end was cut by 4 bases, the J end by 0 bases, with 9 bases between. The germline V gene has CDR1 LNHDA and CDR2 SQIVND (reference sequence). The CDR3 is 14 residues long.

The CDR3 sequence: CASSLDRKAFF. The CDR3 coding sequence is TGTGCCAGCAGCTTAGACAGGAAAGCTTTCTTT. V is TRBV7-8 and J is TRBJ1-1, with a tentative D call TRBD1 (5 bases). This CDR3 comprises 11 residues. Trimming removed 1 base at V and 9 bases at J, with 6 bases between. Per the germline V gene, CDR1 is SGHVS and CDR2 is FQNEAQ.

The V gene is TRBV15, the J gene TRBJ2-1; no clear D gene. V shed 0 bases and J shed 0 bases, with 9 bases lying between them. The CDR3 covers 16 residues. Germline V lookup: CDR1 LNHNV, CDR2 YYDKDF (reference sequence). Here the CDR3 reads CATSRDLAASYNEQFF. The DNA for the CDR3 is TGTGCCACCAGCAGAGATCTGGCGGCCTCCTACAATGAGCAGTTCTTC.

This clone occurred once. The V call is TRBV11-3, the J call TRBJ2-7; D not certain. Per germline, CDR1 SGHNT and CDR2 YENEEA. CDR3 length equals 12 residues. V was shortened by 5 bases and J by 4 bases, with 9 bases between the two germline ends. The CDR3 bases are TGTGCCAGCAGCACGGGTCTTTACGAGCAGTACTTC. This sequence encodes CASSTGLYEQYF.

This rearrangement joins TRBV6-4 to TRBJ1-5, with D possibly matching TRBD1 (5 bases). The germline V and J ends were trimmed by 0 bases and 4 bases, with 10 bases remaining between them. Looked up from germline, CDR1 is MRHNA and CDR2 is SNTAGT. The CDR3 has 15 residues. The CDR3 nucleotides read TGTGCCAGCAGTGACTCACCGGGGGGTAATCAGCCCCAGCATTTT. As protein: CASSDSPGGNQPQHF.

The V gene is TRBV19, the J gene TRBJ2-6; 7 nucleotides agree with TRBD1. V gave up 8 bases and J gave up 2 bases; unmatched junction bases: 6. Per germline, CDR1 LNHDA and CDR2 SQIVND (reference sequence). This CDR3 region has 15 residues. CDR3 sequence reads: CASATGIAGANVLTF. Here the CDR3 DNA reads TGTGCCAGTGCGACAGGGATTGCTGGGGCCAACGTCCTGACTTTC.

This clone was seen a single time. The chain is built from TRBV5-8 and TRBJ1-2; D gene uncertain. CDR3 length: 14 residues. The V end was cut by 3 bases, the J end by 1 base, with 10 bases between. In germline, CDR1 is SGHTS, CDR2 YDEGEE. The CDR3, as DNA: TGTGCCAGCAGCTACCGGGCGGGTAACTATGGCTACACCTTC. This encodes CASSYRAGNYGYTF.

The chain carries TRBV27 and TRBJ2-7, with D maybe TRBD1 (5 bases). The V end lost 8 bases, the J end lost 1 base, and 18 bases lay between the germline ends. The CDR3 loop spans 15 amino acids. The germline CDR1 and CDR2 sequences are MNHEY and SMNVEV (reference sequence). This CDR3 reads CASQKGTGISYEQYF. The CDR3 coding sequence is TGTGCCAGCCAAAAGGGCACAGGTATTTCCTACGAGCAGTACTTC.

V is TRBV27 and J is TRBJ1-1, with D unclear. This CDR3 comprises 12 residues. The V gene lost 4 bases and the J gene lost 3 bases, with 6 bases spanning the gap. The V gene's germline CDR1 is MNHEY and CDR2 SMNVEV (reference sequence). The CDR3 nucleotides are TGTGCCAGCAGTTCCACAGACACTGAAGCTTTCTTT. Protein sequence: CASSSTDTEAFF.

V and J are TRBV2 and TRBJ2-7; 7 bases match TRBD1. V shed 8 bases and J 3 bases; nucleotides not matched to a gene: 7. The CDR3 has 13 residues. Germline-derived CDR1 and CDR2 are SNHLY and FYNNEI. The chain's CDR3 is CASQGDSVYEQYF. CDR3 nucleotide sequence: TGTGCCAGCCAGGGGGACAGCGTCTACGAGCAGTACTTC. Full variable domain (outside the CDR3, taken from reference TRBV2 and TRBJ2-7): EPEVTQTPSHQVTQMGQEVILRCVPISNHLYFYWYRQILGQKVEFLVSFYNNEISEKSEIFDDQFSVERPDGSNFTLKIRSTKLEDSAMYFCASQGDSVYEQYFGPGTRLTVT.